The 8 T cell receptor beta chains presented below share a single source sample, sequenced in a study of beta chain features in type 1 diabetes. Expressed TCRB transcripts were sequenced because the entire RNA isolate underwent reverse transcription. TCRdb's copy holds only in-frame clones and misses some; the assay was immunoSEQ multiplex PCR. Here the sample spans roughly 450,000 clones, roughly 13% being singletons. Specimen: naive CD4+ T cells from blood. The receptor set was obtained from a man aged 25-40 years in good health.

This chain uses TRBV18 with TRBJ1-1; D might be TRBD1 (5 bases). This CDR3 has 13 amino acids. Per the germline V gene, CDR1 is KGHSH and CDR2 is LQKENI. Deletions cut 6 bases from V and 0 bases from J, with 8 bases between. This CDR3 reads CASSTALNTEAFF. The DNA for the CDR3 is TGTGCCAGCTCGACAGCCTTGAACACTGAAGCTTTCTTT.

The sample holds a few counts of this clone. The chain joins TRBV6-1 to TRBJ2-6; D is ambiguous. Looked up from germline, CDR1 is MNHNS and CDR2 is SASEGT. The V end was cut by 4 bases, the J end by 0 bases, with 16 bases between. The CDR3 consists of 18 residues. CDR3 region: CASSALVSKSSGANVLTF. CDR3 in DNA: TGTGCCAGCAGTGCCCTCGTTAGTAAGAGCTCTGGGGCCAACGTCCTGACTTTC.

This clone was seen a handful of times. This chain connects TRBV7-2 to TRBJ2-7; 11 nucleotides line up with TRBD2. There are 15 residues in the CDR3. V lost 5 bases to trimming and J lost 7 bases; unmatched junction nucleotides: 10. In germline, CDR1 is SGHTA, CDR2 FQGNSA. Here the CDR3 reads CASSVHSGGAQEQYF. The CDR3 DNA sequence: TGTGCCAGCAGCGTCCATAGCGGGGGGGCCCAAGAGCAGTACTTC. The whole variable domain, filled in from reference TRBV7-2 and TRBJ2-7, reads GAGVSQSPSNKVTEKGKDVELRCDPISGHTALYWYRQSLGQGLEFLIYFQGNSAPDKSGLPSDRFSAERTGGSVSTLTIQRTQQEDSAVYLCASSVHSGGAQEQYFGPGTRLTVT.

This clone has more than one count but fewer than ten. V and J are TRBV18 and TRBJ1-1; D is undetermined. Germline CDR1 KGHSH, CDR2 LQKENI. This CDR3 is 14 amino acids long. Trimming cost V 1 base and J 1 base, with 7 bases left between them. CDR3 region: CASSPLGKNTEAFF. CDR3 sequence (DNA): TGTGCCAGCTCACCACTTGGGAAGAACACTGAAGCTTTCTTT.

This clone appeared a few times. One junction end does not reproduce the germline sequence, and a read error may be involved. This chain uses TRBV29-1 with TRBJ2-5; 10 positions match TRBD2. The CDR3 consists of 15 residues. The germline gives CDR1 SQVTM, CDR2 ANQGSEA. The CDR3: CSGELAGRPGETQYF. The CDR3 DNA reads TGCAGCGGTGAACTAGCGGGACGTCCAGGAGAGACCCAGTACTTC.

The J gene is TRBJ1-1, the V gene TRBV6-5; a weak D match, TRBD1 (5 bases). V was shortened by 6 bases and J by 1 base, with 12 bases between the two germline ends. Looked up from germline, CDR1 is MNHEY and CDR2 is SVGAGI. This CDR3 has 14 amino acids. CDR3 coding DNA: TGTGCCAGCAGAATAGCAGGACAGAACACTGAAGCTTTCTTT. Translated: CASRIAGQNTEAFF.

The chain links TRBV4-1 to TRBJ2-2; D may be TRBD1 or TRBD2 (6 bases each). The V gene lost 1 base and the J gene lost 6 bases, with 9 bases spanning the gap. This CDR3 has 14 residues. Germline loops: CDR1 MGHRA, CDR2 YSYEKL. The CDR3 loop reads CASSQAGAPGELFF. The CDR3 bases are TGCGCCAGCAGCCAAGCGGGGGCTCCCGGGGAGCTGTTTTTT.

This clone occurred a few times. The genes are TRBV7-2 and TRBJ2-3; no firm D call. The CDR3 loop spans 15 amino acids. Deletions cut 1 base from V and 0 bases from J, with 8 bases between. Germline V gene sequence: CDR1 SGHTA, CDR2 FQGNSA. The CDR3 is CASSLVSQSTDTQYF. The CDR3 bases are TGTGCCAGCAGCTTAGTGAGTCAAAGCACAGATACGCAGTATTTT.